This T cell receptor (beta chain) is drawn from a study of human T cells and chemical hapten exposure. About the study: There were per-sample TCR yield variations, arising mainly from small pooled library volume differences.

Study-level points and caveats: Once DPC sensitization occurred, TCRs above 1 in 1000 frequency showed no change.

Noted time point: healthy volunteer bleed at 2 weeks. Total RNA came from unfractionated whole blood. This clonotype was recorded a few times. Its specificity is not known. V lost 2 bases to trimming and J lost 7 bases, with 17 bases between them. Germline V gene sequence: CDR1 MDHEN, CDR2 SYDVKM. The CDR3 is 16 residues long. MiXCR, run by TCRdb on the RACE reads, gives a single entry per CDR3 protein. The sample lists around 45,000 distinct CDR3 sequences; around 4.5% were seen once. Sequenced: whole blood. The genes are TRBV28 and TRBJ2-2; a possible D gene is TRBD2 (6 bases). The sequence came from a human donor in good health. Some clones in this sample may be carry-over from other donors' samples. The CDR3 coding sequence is TGTGCCAGCAGTTTACTTGCTCGCGGGACCATCGGGGAGCTGTTTTTT. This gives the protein CASSLLARGTIGELFF.